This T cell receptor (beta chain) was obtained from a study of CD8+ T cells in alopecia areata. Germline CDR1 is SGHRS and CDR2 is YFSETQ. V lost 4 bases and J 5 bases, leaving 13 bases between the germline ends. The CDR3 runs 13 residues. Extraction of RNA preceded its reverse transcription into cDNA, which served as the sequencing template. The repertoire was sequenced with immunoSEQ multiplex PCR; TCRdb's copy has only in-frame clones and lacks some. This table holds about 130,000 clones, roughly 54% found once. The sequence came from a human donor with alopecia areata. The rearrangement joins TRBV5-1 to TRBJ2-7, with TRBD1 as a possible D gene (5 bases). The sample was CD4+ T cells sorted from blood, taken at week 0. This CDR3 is CASSIGQPNEQYF. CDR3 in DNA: TGCGCCAGCAGCATAGGACAACCGAACGAGCAGTACTTC.